A single T cell receptor beta chain is shown here with its context. The data belong to a study of cytomegalovirus exposure and HLA in healthy donors. It was with 60 Vbeta and 13 Jbeta primers that the PCR ran. TCRdb's table, derived via immunoSEQ multiplex PCR, lists solely in-frame clones and lacks some. The sample has roughly 120,000 clones; around four fifths are singletons. Trimming removed 0 bases at V and 1 base at J, with 10 bases between. CDR3 length: 16 residues. Looked up from germline, CDR1 is SGHAT and CDR2 is FQNNGV. This clonotype was obtained from a human donor in good health. Sequenced input: PBMCs. The chain uses TRBV11-2 and TRBJ1-5; D gene uncertain. CDR3 residues: CASSLDQAVSNQPQHF. As DNA, the CDR3 is TGTGCCAGCAGCTTAGATCAGGCCGTAAGCAATCAGCCCCAGCATTTT.